The clone carrying this TCR beta chain was found a few times. The CDR3 is 15 amino acids. Germline V gene sequence: CDR1 MDHEN, CDR2 SYDVKM. Trimming removed 4 bases at V and 0 bases at J, with 10 bases between. Unique molecular identifiers were built into the TCRbeta library. TCRdb analysed the PCR reads with MiXCR anew, one entry per CDR3 protein. This table holds around 490,000 distinct CDR3 sequences, over 10% found once. This specimen comes from a study of T-cell reconstitution after alpha-beta-depleted transplantation in children. The sample in question was PBMCs, mostly from graft donor cells, obtained 180 days after TCRalphabeta/CD19-depleted stem cell transplant. The V and J genes are TRBV28 and TRBJ1-3; the D is unclear. The sequence came from a female patient aged 2 to 10 who had a stem cell transplant for aplastic anemia, so the T cells may come from the graft donor. The CDR3 DNA follows: TGTGCCAGCAGTTCCAGACTATTCTCTGGAAACACCATATATTTT. Amino acid sequence: CASSSRLFSGNTIYF.